The sequence of this T cell receptor (beta chain) was determined in a study of cytomegalovirus exposure and HLA in healthy donors. Study-wide results and caveats: V- and J-gene trimming of TCR beta was linked (in a later analysis) to a missense DCLRE1C variant. TCR beta V segments were, for the most part, productive about 87% or about 30% of the time in an earlier analysis. Many donors shared some public TCRs, even though most TCR sequences were rare.

At sampling all donors were nominally healthy, likely with unrecorded immune exposures. A remark on this clone: Its antigen is as yet unknown.

A multiplex PCR was run with 60 Vbeta primers and 13 Jbeta primers. The protocol was immunoSEQ multiplex PCR, while the TCRdb copy is restricted to in-frame clones and leaves out a portion. This sample has more than 150,000 clones; 78% occur once, and the top ten carry under 1.5%. The CDR3 runs to 16 residues. The germline CDR1 and CDR2 sequences are LNHNV and YYDKDF (reference sequence). V lost 1 base to trimming and J lost 7 bases; unmatched junction nucleotides: 5. The sequence was collected from a male donor in good health and CMV-seronegative. V and J are TRBV15 and TRBJ2-1, with TRBD1 matching over 12 bases. The specimen was PBMCs. This chain's CDR3 is CATSRGGTGGQNEQFF. CDR3 nucleotides: TGTGCCACCAGCAGAGGCGGGACAGGGGGCCAGAATGAGCAGTTCTTC.